Presented here are 27 T cell receptor beta chains from one specimen sequenced in a study of PD-1 blockade in mismatch repair-deficient tumors (dated by TCRdb to 2016 to 2017). The method was the immunoSEQ multiplex PCR assay. In TCRdb, the immuneACCESS table is reduced to in-frame sequences with V and J assigned. These tables do not hold every clone; where another copy was compared, an unresolved V gene accounts for under half, and the others remain unexplained. For this sample there are approximately 22,000 clones; 84% appear just once. Roughly 15% of the sample belongs to the ten largest clones. This material consisted of peripheral blood, taken 2 weeks after starting pembrolizumab. All receptors come from an adult with mismatch repair-deficient cancer.

V is TRBV28 and J is TRBJ2-7; 11 bases match TRBD1. In germline, CDR1 is MDHEN, CDR2 SYDVKM. CDR3 length: 17 residues. With 3 bases clipped from V and 5 bases from J, the junction kept 12 bases outside the gene matches. Written as DNA, the CDR3 is TGTGCCAGCAGTTTTACCGACCTGGGGGGACAGGGGGACGAGCAGTACTTC. Translation: CASSFTDLGGQGDEQYF.

By frequency in the sample, this clone is medium-sized. The J gene is TRBJ1-4, the V gene TRBV19, with D unclear. The CDR3 has 15 residues. Trimming left V 3 bases short and J 3 bases short, with 11 bases between. Germline CDR1 reads LNHDA; CDR2 reads SQIVND (reference sequence). The CDR3 nucleotides are TGTGCCAGTAGTATTGCCCGGACCCCTAATGAAAAACTGTTTTTT. This encodes CASSIARTPNEKLFF.

The genes are TRBV28 and TRBJ2-4, with a tentative D call TRBD1 (5 bases). V lost 5 bases, J lost 2 bases, and 7 bases lay in between. Germline lookup yields CDR1 MDHEN and CDR2 SYDVKM. The CDR3 length is 13 residues. CDR3 sequence: CASSQGPKNIQYF. The CDR3 nucleotides read TGTGCCAGCAGTCAGGGTCCCAAAAACATTCAGTACTTC.

This chain links TRBV7-2 with TRBJ2-4, with D possibly TRBD2 on 5 matching bases. Germline V gene lookup returns CDR1 SGHTA and CDR2 FQGNSA. This CDR3 has 16 amino acids. V was clipped by 2 bases and J by 7 bases, with 18 bases between them. Here the CDR3 DNA reads TGTGCCAGCAGCTTACCCCGAACTAGTGTGGGGAACATTCAGTACTTC. Translation: CASSLPRTSVGNIQYF.

The V call is TRBV6-6, the J call TRBJ2-4; 10 bases align to TRBD1. After removal of 0 bases from V and 4 bases from J, the junction contained 3 bases not matched to a gene. The CDR3 loop spans 16 amino acids. Per the germline V gene, CDR1 is MNHNY and CDR2 is SVGAGI (reference sequence). The DNA for the CDR3 is TGTGCCAGCAGTTACTCGATGGGACAGGGGAAAAACATTCAGTACTTC. Translation gives CASSYSMGQGKNIQYF.

This chain links TRBV14 with TRBJ1-2; TRBD1 is a possible D gene (6 bases). This CDR3 region has 15 residues. Germline values: CDR1 SGHDN, CDR2 FVKESK. V dropped 1 base and J dropped 0 bases, with 9 bases sitting between them. CDR3 region: CASSQVHRANYGYTF. Written as DNA, the CDR3 is TGTGCCAGCAGCCAAGTGCACAGGGCTAACTATGGCTACACCTTC.

The V and J genes are TRBV6-1 and TRBJ1-2; no firm D call. CDR3 length equals 14 residues. CDR1 MNHNS and CDR2 SASEGT come from the germline V gene. The V and J ends lost 4 bases and 8 bases respectively, with 17 bases between them. Written as DNA, the CDR3 is TGTGCCAGCAGTGGATCATATGGAGGGAGGGGCTACACCTTC. It is translated as CASSGSYGGRGYTF.

The V call is TRBV11-2, the J call TRBJ2-5; 11 nucleotides align to TRBD2. The CDR3 has 15 residues. V shed 5 bases, J shed 6 bases, and the junction held 8 bases outside the gene matches. Looked up from germline, CDR1 is SGHAT and CDR2 is FQNNGV. This chain's CDR3 is CASSPLAGVTKTQYF. The CDR3 bases are TGTGCCAGCAGCCCACTAGCGGGAGTAACGAAGACCCAGTACTTC.

V gene TRBV19 combines with J gene TRBJ1-5; 10 bases agree with TRBD1. The CDR3 spans 19 residues. After removal of 5 bases from V and 4 bases from J, the junction contained 17 bases not matched to a gene. Germline V gene sequence: CDR1 LNHDA, CDR2 SQIVND (reference sequence). The CDR3 nucleotides are TGTGCCAGTAGTCCTGCCGGGACAGGGGCCTCATGGGGTAATCAGCCCCAGCATTTT. Protein: CASSPAGTGASWGNQPQHF. The full variable domain, in which reference TRBV19 and TRBJ1-5 provide the parts outside the CDR3, is DGGITQSPKYLFRKEGQNVTLSCEQNLNHDAMYWYRQDPGQGLRLIYYSQIVNDFQKGDIAEGYSVSREKKESFPLTVTSAQKNPTAFYLCASSPAGTGASWGNQPQHFGDGTRLSIL.

The rearrangement joins TRBV28 to TRBJ2-3; D gene ambiguous. Trimming removed 6 bases from V and 0 bases from J, with 7 bases in between. The CDR3 spans 13 residues. Germline CDR1 reads MDHEN; CDR2 reads SYDVKM. For the CDR3, the DNA is TGTGCCAGCAGACCCGCTAGCACAGATACGCAGTATTTT. This gives the protein CASRPASTDTQYF.

CDR3 in amino acids: CASSLVLAGEREQYF. The CDR3 nucleotides read TGCGCCAGCAGCTTGGTGCTAGCGGGAGAGCGCGAGCAGTACTTC. This chain connects TRBV5-1 to TRBJ2-7; TRBD2 matches at 10 bases. The CDR3 totals 15 residues. Germline CDR1 is SGHRS and CDR2 is YFSETQ. V dropped 0 bases and J dropped 6; count of bases not matched to a gene: 6. The whole variable domain, filled in from reference TRBV5-1 and TRBJ2-7, reads KAGVTQTPRYLIKTRGQQVTLSCSPISGHRSVSWYQQTPGQGLQFLFEYFSETQRNKGNFPGRFSGRQFSNSRSEMNVSTLELGDSALYLCASSLVLAGEREQYFGPGTRLTVT.

The rearrangement links TRBV4-3 to TRBJ2-5; D is possibly TRBD2 (6 bases). CDR3 length equals 15 residues. V lost 1 base and J lost 4, with 13 bases in between. Germline V gene sequence: CDR1 LGHNA, CDR2 YSLEER. The CDR3 DNA sequence: TGCGCCAGCAGCCAAGTGAGGAGGGAAGGAGAGACCCAGTACTTC. It yields the protein CASSQVRREGETQYF.

This sequence joins TRBV7-9 and TRBJ2-1; no clear D gene. CDR3 length equals 15 residues. V gave up 2 bases and J gave up 7 bases, with 15 bases separating them. Germline V gene data show CDR1 as SEHNR and CDR2 as FQNEAQ (reference sequence). The CDR3 loop is CASSLPRLSENEQFF. In DNA form, the CDR3 reads TGTGCCAGCAGCTTACCCCGATTATCAGAGAATGAGCAGTTCTTC.

The V and J genes are TRBV6-5 and TRBJ2-7, with D possibly TRBD2 on 5 matching bases. V shed 7 bases and J shed 3 bases, with 19 bases lying between them. Looked up from germline, CDR1 is MNHEY and CDR2 is SVGAGI. The CDR3 is 15 amino acids. The DNA for the CDR3 is TGTGCCAGCACCCCCGAGGAGAGGGTGGACTACGAGCAGTACTTC. This translates into CASTPEERVDYEQYF.

The genes are TRBV6-5 and TRBJ2-2, with D possibly TRBD2 on 5 matching bases. The germline V and J ends were trimmed by 5 bases and 2 bases, with 9 bases remaining between them. CDR3 length equals 14 residues. Germline lookup yields CDR1 MNHEY and CDR2 SVGAGI. CDR3: CASSQDFNTGELFF. The CDR3 region has the DNA TGTGCCAGCAGTCAGGACTTTAACACCGGGGAGCTGTTTTTT.

The V and J genes are TRBV9 and TRBJ2-3; 10 nucleotides match TRBD2. In germline, CDR1 is SGDLS, CDR2 YYNGEE. Trimming took 2 bases from V and 1 from J; bases not matched to a gene: 4. The CDR3 totals 16 residues. The CDR3 nucleotides are TGTGCCAGCAGCGTCGCTAGCGGGAGCGGCACAGATACGCAGTATTTT. Translating gives CASSVASGSGTDTQYF.

The chain employs TRBV10-2 and TRBJ2-1; 8 bases line up with TRBD2. Per the germline V gene, CDR1 is WSHSY and CDR2 is SAAADI. This CDR3 is 16 amino acids long. The trim removed 4 bases at V and 5 bases at J, leaving 10 bases unmatched. The CDR3 coding sequence is TGCGCCAGCAGTGGGAAACGGGAGGGCCCTAACAATGAGCAGTTCTTC. This encodes CASSGKREGPNNEQFF.

CDR3 DNA: TGTGCCACCAGCAGAGATCGGGATGCGAGGAGAGAAGCTTTCTTT. This translates into CATSRDRDARREAFF. The V gene is TRBV15, the J gene TRBJ1-1; D gene ambiguous. Trimming cost V 0 bases and J 8 bases, with 16 bases left between them. Germline V gene data show CDR1 as LNHNV and CDR2 as YYDKDF (reference sequence). The CDR3 runs to 15 residues.

This clone has just a few counts. This chain connects TRBV4-2 to TRBJ2-7; tentatively, D is TRBD1 (6 bases). The V end lost 4 bases, the J end lost 4 bases, and 14 bases lay between the germline ends. Germline CDR1 reads LGHNA; CDR2 reads YNFKEQ. CDR3 length: 14 amino acids. CDR3 sequence reads: CASSPWGTHYEQYF. The CDR3 DNA sequence: TGTGCCAGCAGCCCATGGGGGACACATTACGAGCAGTACTTC.

The chain joins TRBV10-2 to TRBJ2-7; the D gene could be TRBD1 or TRBD2 (5 bases each). V was shortened by 8 bases and J by 3 bases, with 20 bases between the two germline ends. The CDR3 is 15 residues long. The germline V gene has CDR1 WSHSY and CDR2 SAAADI. The CDR3 loop reads CASRLPRDGNYEQYF. The CDR3 coding sequence is TGCGCCAGCCGCCTCCCCCGGGACGGTAACTACGAGCAGTACTTC.

V usage is TRBV28 and J usage is TRBJ2-1; D is undetermined. Germline V gene data show CDR1 as MDHEN and CDR2 as SYDVKM. This CDR3 spans 12 amino acids. The V end was cut by 5 bases, the J end by 8 bases, with 10 bases between. The CDR3 spells CASSNQQDEQFF. In DNA, the CDR3 is TGTGCCAGCAGTAACCAGCAGGATGAGCAGTTCTTC.

This sequence joins TRBV6-1 and TRBJ2-4, with D perhaps matching TRBD1 or TRBD2 (5 bases each). V gave up 2 bases and J gave up 0 bases, with 8 bases separating them. This CDR3 comprises 15 residues. Germline V gene data show CDR1 as MNHNS and CDR2 as SASEGT. This CDR3 reads CASSEWGKAKNIQYF. In DNA form, the CDR3 reads TGTGCCAGCAGTGAATGGGGGAAAGCCAAAAACATTCAGTACTTC.

This clone occurred a few times. The chain carries TRBV4-2 and TRBJ2-7, with D unresolved. The CDR3 spans 17 residues. Germline CDR1 reads LGHNA; CDR2 reads YNFKEQ. The ends were cut back, 1 base at V and 0 bases at J, with 16 bases in the middle. The CDR3 loop reads CASSQVGSGQPSYEQYF. As DNA, the CDR3 is TGTGCCAGCAGCCAAGTAGGATCGGGCCAACCCTCCTACGAGCAGTACTTC.

The rearrangement joins TRBV4-3 to TRBJ2-5; the D is unclear. The V end lost 4 bases, the J end lost 0 bases, and 15 bases lay between the germline ends. The CDR3 is made up of 16 amino acids. CDR1 and CDR2 (germline): LGHNA, YSLEER. The CDR3 protein is CASSPGLAVHQETQYF. The CDR3 coding sequence is TGCGCCAGCAGCCCCGGTCTTGCGGTTCACCAAGAGACCCAGTACTTC.

This rearrangement joins TRBV5-4 to TRBJ2-3; the D is unclear. The germline CDR1 and CDR2 sequences are SGHNT and YYREEE (reference sequence). The V gene lost 0 bases and the J gene lost 4 bases, with 9 bases spanning the gap. This CDR3 region has 14 residues. In DNA form, the CDR3 reads TGTGCCAGCAGCTTGGTAAGGTCGTCAGATACGCAGTATTTT. Protein: CASSLVRSSDTQYF.

J is TRBJ1-2 and V is TRBV5-8; D not resolved. The V gene lost 0 bases and the J gene lost 3 bases, with 0 bases spanning the gap. Per germline, CDR1 SGHTS and CDR2 YDEGEE. The CDR3 has 11 residues. For the CDR3, the DNA is TGTGCCAGCAGCTTGGACTATGGCTACACCTTC. Encoded protein: CASSLDYGYTF.

In regard to this clone: Other DNA sequences in the sample encode the same CDR3. The V and J genes are TRBV4-2 and TRBJ1-5; D is unresolved. The germline CDR1 and CDR2 sequences are LGHNA and YNFKEQ. The CDR3 consists of 12 residues. With 3 bases removed from V and 4 bases from J, the gap between germline ends came to 4 bases. The DNA of the CDR3 is TGTGCCAGCAGCCAGGATAATCAGCCCCAGCATTTT. It yields the protein CASSQDNQPQHF.